This TCR beta chain was observed in a study of T-cell reconstitution after alpha-beta-depleted transplantation in children. From germline, CDR1 is DFQATT and CDR2 SNEGSKA (reference sequence). The CDR3 sequence is 13 residues long. V was clipped by 3 bases and J by 6 bases, with 14 bases between them. Unique molecular identifiers were incorporated during preparation of the TCRbeta library. TCRdb reanalysed the PCR reads using MiXCR and keeps one entry per CDR3 protein. Of almost 500,000 distinct CDR3 sequences listed, under 15% were seen once; the top ten hold 4.5% to 6%. This sample comprised PBMCs from the stem cell graft donor, obtained from the stem cell graft. The receptor was derived from a human donor who donated a stem cell graft to a child with combined immunodeficiency. V usage is TRBV20-1 and J usage is TRBJ1-1; no reliable D call. The CDR3 protein is CSASRAPKAEAFF. CDR3 nucleotide sequence: TGCAGTGCTAGTAGAGCTCCGAAAGCTGAAGCTTTCTTT.